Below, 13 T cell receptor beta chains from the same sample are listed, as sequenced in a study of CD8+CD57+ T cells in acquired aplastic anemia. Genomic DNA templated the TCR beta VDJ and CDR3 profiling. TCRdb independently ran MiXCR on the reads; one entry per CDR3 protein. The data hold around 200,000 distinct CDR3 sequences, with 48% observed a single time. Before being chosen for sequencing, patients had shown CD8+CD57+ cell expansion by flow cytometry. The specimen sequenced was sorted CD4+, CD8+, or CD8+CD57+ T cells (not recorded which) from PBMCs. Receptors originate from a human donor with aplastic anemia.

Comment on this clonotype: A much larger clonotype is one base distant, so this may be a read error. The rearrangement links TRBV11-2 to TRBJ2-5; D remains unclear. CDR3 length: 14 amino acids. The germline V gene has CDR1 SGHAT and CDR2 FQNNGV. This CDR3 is CASSKPPLQETQCF. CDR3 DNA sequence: TGTGCCAGCAGCAAACCGCCACTCCAAGAGACCCAGTGCTTC.

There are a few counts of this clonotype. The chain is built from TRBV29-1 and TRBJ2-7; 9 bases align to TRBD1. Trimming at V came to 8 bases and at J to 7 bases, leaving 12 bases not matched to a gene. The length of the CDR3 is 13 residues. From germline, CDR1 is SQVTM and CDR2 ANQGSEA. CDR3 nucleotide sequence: TGCAGCATACCGGGACAGGGCTTCGTTGAGCAGTACTTC. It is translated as CSIPGQGFVEQYF.

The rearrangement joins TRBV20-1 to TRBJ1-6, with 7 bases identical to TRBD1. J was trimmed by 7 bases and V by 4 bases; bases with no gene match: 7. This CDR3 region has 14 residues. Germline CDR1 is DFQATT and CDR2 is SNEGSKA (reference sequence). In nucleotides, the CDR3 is TGCAGTGCTACTCAGGGGGTAGAGAATTCACCCCTCCACTTT. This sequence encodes CSATQGVENSPLHF.

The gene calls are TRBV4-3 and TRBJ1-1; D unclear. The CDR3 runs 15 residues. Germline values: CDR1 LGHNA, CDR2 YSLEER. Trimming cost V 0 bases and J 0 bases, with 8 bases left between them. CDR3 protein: CASSQEGRLNTEAFF. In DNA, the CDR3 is TGCGCCAGCAGCCAAGAAGGAAGATTGAACACTGAAGCTTTCTTT.

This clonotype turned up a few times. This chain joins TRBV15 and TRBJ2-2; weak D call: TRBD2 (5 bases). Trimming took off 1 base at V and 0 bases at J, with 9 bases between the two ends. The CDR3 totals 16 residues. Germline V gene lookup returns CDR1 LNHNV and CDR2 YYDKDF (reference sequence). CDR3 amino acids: CATSRGPGSNTGELFF. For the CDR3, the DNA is TGTGCCACCAGCAGAGGGCCGGGATCGAACACCGGGGAGCTGTTTTTT.

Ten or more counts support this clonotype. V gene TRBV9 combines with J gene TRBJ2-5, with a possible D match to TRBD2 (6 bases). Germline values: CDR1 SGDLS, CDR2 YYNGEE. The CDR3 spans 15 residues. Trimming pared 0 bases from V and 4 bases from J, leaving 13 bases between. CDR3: CASSVGPAAGETQYF. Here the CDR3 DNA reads TGTGCCAGCAGCGTAGGCCCGGCAGCGGGAGAGACCCAGTACTTC.

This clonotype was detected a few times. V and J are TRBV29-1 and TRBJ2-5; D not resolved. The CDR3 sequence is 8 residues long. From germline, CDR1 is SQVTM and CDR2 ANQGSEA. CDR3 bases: TGCAGTATCGGGACCCAGTACTTC. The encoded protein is CSIGTQYF.

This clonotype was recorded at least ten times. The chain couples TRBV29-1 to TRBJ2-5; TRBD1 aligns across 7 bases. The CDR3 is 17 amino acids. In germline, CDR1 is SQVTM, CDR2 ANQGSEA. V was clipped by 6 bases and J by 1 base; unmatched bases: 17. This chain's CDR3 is CSVKGGRIEVTQETQYF. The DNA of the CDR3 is TGCAGCGTCAAAGGGGGCAGGATTGAGGTAACCCAAGAGACCCAGTACTTC.

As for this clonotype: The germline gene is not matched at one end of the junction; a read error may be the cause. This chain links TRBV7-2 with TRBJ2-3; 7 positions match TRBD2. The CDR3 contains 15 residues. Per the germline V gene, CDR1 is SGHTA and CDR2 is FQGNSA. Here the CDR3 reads CASSLSLGGRDTQCF. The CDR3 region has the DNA TGTGCCAGCAGCTTATCGCTGGGGGGGAGGGATACGCAGTGTTTT.

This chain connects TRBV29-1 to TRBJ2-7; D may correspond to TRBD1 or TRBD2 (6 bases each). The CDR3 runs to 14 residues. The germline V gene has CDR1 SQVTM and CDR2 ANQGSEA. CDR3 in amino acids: CSFPTGQEGYEQYF. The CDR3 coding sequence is TGCAGTTTTCCGACAGGCCAGGAGGGTTACGAGCAGTACTTC.

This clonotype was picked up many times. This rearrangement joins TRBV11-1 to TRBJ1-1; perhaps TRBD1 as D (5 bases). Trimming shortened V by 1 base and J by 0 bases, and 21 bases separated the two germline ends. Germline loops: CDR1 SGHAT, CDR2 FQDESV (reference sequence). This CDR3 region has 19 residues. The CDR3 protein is CASSLDYGFLGGMNTEAFF. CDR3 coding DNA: TGTGCCAGCAGCTTAGATTATGGGTTCCTGGGGGGTATGAACACTGAAGCTTTCTTT.

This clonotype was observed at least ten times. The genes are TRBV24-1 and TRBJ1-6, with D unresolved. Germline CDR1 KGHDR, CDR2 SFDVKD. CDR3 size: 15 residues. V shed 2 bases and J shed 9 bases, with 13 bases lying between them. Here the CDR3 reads CATSDYEGSSSPLHF. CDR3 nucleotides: TGTGCCACCAGTGATTACGAGGGATCGAGTTCACCCCTCCACTTT.

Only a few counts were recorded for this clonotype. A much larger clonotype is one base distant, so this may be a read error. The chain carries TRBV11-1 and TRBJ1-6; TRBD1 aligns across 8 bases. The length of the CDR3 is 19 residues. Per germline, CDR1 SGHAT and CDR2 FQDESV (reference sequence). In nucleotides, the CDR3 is TGTGCCAGCAGCTTATTGGGTCAGGGACAGGCATCCTATAATTCACCCCTCTACTTT. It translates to CASSLLGQGQASYNSPLYF.